In this sample, the clone carrying this T cell receptor (beta chain) turned up once. Its antigen remains unknown. These data originate in a study of T cell repertoires in cytomegalovirus infection. MiXCR, run by TCRdb on the reads, gives a single entry per CDR3 protein. The sample records around 78,000 distinct CDR3 sequences, roughly 39% being singletons. V lost 3 bases and J 4 bases, leaving 9 bases between the germline ends. The germline CDR1 and CDR2 sequences are SGHVT and SQSDAQ. The CDR3 is 13 residues long. Findings of the study overall: CMV-specific TCR beta clonotypes restricted by HLA-C were the ones dominating the ex vivo response.

The source is a human donor in good health (CMV status not recorded). Some clones in this sample may be carry-over from other donors' samples. Specimen: CD8+ T cells from cultured PBMCs, collected from culture after CMV antigen stimulation. The rearrangement uses TRBV7-4 and TRBJ1-1; the D gene is possibly TRBD1 (5 bases). The CDR3 spells CASSFGGVTEAFF. The CDR3 nucleotides read TGTGCCAGCAGCTTTGGGGGGGTCACTGAAGCTTTCTTT.